This T cell receptor beta chain was recovered during a study of T cells after posttransplantation cyclophosphamide (dated by TCRdb to the mid-2010s). At the level of the whole study: The study tracked T cell repertoire reconstitution by TRB sequencing after myeloablative bone marrow transplantation using posttransplantation cyclophosphamide as GVHD prophylaxis. Blood from every one of the 30 or so PTCy patients who had 1-year posttransplant specimens underwent TRB sequencing. Public TRB sequences were searched against a database of over 3,600 sequences associated with responses to pathogens, tumor antigens, self-antigens and alloantigens. In 3 patients, up to about 3 additional blood samples taken between 2 and 5.2 years after transplant also underwent TRB sequencing, as did pretransplant blood from a handful of patients. Antigen receptor sequencing was done on samples from some 40 PTCy-treated patients and from approximately 16 related bone marrow donors of those patients. Because TRA and TRB clonality were tightly correlated in fewer than 10 samples, subsequent TCR analyses were focused on TRB only.

On the day of marrow donation, related bone marrow donors gave peripheral blood samples. Peripheral blood and bone marrow mononuclear cells were isolated by Ficoll-Hypaque density centrifugation and cryopreserved. The CDR3 has 16 amino acids, counting the end cysteine and phenylalanine. Just the 48-base CDR3 DNA is kept, in frame starting at base 1. V is reduced by 8 bases and J by 8 bases, leaving a spacing of 24 bases between them. CDR1 and CDR2 are read off the germline V gene as MRHNA and SNTAGT. As regards this clone: Its antigen remains unidentified. Base qualities are not at hand, and no much larger clone is one base apart.

Genomic DNA was the input for TRB sequencing, which was run either with the immunoSEQ assay at survey resolution or with the hsTCRB kit. Per the source publication's procedure: The immunoSEQ software was used for initial read processing, and the LymphoSeq R package was used for repertoire analyses. Clonality was computed as 1 minus normalized Shannon entropy, and a Gini coefficient was also calculated for each TRB dataset. Phenotypes of unsorted samples were inferred by mapping TRB sequences from sorted subsets of the recipient or donor onto unsorted samples of the same recipient. TCRdb mirrors the immuneACCESS table, restricted to in-frame sequences. Some clones are absent from its copies; in checked studies, under half trace to an unresolved V gene, and the reason for the others is unknown. V and J calls and clone size follow that table, whereas D and trimming were derived from the DNA. Here the sample lists roughly 40,000 clones, none seen once only. Of the sample, about 4.2% falls within the top ten clones.

Broad study findings and their caveats: Across 40 to 55 patients, TRB clonality was highly associated with recipient CMV seropositivity and CMV reactivation, and PTCy diversity was similar to diversity in CNI/methotrexate controls. Donor-recipient similarity was low at 1-2 months but rose over the first year, and later blood repertoires were often dominated by donor CD8+ memory clones. The TRB repertoires of T cells infiltrating skin or GI tract showed only limited overlap with the TRB repertoires of T cells in blood.

Rearrangement joined TRBV6-4 to TRBJ1-4; TRBD1 is perhaps the D gene, given 6 matching bases. The origin of this receptor is a woman aged 45-59 years in good health and a related stem cell transplant donor. Sequenced input: PBMCs. The CDR3 amino acid sequence is: CASDVKRQVLTEKLFF. At the DNA level, the sequence is TGTGCCAGCGATGTAAAAAGACAGGTCCTCACCGAAAAACTGTTTTTT.